Sequencing of this T cell receptor beta chain was carried out in a study of Graves' ophthalmopathy and Graves' hyperthyroidism (dated by TCRdb to 2016 to 2018). With respect to the entire study: Peripheral blood was collected before any treatment was given, at the time of initial diagnosis. A discovery set of 90 to 100 patients (under 45 ophthalmopathy, approximately 58 stable hyperthyroidism) was enrolled to explore V-J signatures distinguishing ophthalmopathy from hyperthyroidism. After sampling, hyperthyroidism patients received methimazole starting at 30 mg daily, and ophthalmopathy patients received high-dose intravenous methylprednisolone. In roughly 6 hyperthyroidism patients, the T-cell repertoires found in thyroid tissue were compared with those found in blood. An independent validation cohort was composed of 18 to 20 hyperthyroidism patients and about 16 patients who later progressed from hyperthyroidism to ophthalmopathy. In total, under 150 blood samples were TCR-sequenced: approximately 42 ophthalmopathy, approximately 75 hyperthyroidism and approximately 17 hyperthyroidism-to-ophthalmopathy patients. The approximately 100 discovery patients were divided at random into training and test sets in a 7:3 ratio. To tell Graves' ophthalmopathy apart from Graves' hyperthyroidism, and to predict which patients would progress to ophthalmopathy, the study relied on TCR beta repertoire signatures.

Counted from cysteine to phenylalanine, this CDR3 has 13 amino acids. Only the CDR3 portion is preserved as DNA: 39 bases, with reading frame beginning at the first base. In the germline V gene (reference sequence), CDR1 corresponds to DFQATT and CDR2 to SNEGSKA. V is trimmed back by 6 bases and J by 5 bases, and the junction contains 8 bases that no gene match accounts for. Hyperthyroidism was defined as stable when no progression to ophthalmopathy occurred within 18 months of follow-up. The hyperthyroidism patients were 18 to 65 years old and newly diagnosed, with a disease duration of less than 2 months. Patients were excluded if they had other autoimmune diseases, uncontrolled infections, pregnancy or lactation. Diagnosis relied on clinical symptoms, serum thyroxine, TRAb, thyroid ultrasound and orbital computed tomography. Using Ficoll-Paque density gradient centrifugation, PBMCs were isolated from about 10 ml of fresh peripheral blood. Total RNA was extracted with Trizol reagent and quality-checked on an Agilent 2100 Bioanalyzer.

This clonotype was counted ten times or more. Its antigen remains unidentified. It has no much larger one-base neighbor in the sample; base qualities were not kept. The paper as a whole reports these results and caveats: In validation, the model predicted ophthalmopathy progression with more than 55% sensitivity and 72% to 80% specificity; about a dozen predicted patients were CT-confirmed with GO in a median of around 6 months. Most expanded thyroid clonotypes with frequency above 0.001 were also detected in blood, suggesting blood repertoires may reflect the thyroid immune response. In cross-validation, the 13-signature model distinguished ophthalmopathy from stable hyperthyroidism with just over 85% sensitivity and around 81% specificity, while in the test set the corresponding values were 80% and 75%. Sample size was not statistically predetermined, and group allocation was not concealed from the investigators.

TCR beta CDR3 regions were amplified from RNA transcripts for repertoire sequencing. The first round was an RT-PCR using HTBI primers with the Qiagen OneStep RT-PCR kit, and this first round was followed by a second-round multiplex PCR, then size selection and purification. The libraries underwent paired-end sequencing with 100 bp reads on an Illumina HiSeq2000. Per the original workflow: SOAPnuke was used to process the reads, removing any read that contained adapters or uncalled bases, had a mean Phred below 15, or lacked an exact match to the constant primer or identifier. High-quality paired reads were merged with COPE v1.2.5. Each unique nucleotide sequence was defined as a clonotype, and clonotypes were aligned to IMGT TRB V, D and J references with MiTCR v1.1. The analysis was limited to V-J combinations with a frequency above 0.0001, which together covered about 99% of repertoires. For each V-J combination, a TCR clonal expansion and chaos score was defined as F50 clonal expansion divided by the chaos observed in the TCRdist matrix. Welch's t-statistics and random forest were used to narrow the features down to more than 10 V-J combinations, which were then fed into a naive Bayes classifier. The similarity between thyroid and blood repertoires was quantified using the Morisita-Horn index. TCRdb applied fastp at Q25 and MiXCR to the public reads, then kept only in-frame beta chains. Each CDR3 protein gets just one entry, which takes the most common genes and DNA from the rows behind it. The V and J calls shown here were made by TCRdb, not taken from the authors' results. Across this sample there are roughly 610,000 distinct CDR3 sequences, with about 24% seen only once. Roughly 6.9% of the sample rests with the top ten.

What was sequenced was peripheral blood. Recombination connected TRBV20-1 to TRBJ2-5, with 8 central nucleotides matching TRBD2. The receptor was derived from a woman aged 18 to 35 with stable Graves' hyperthyroidism. Some clones in this sample may be carry-over from other donors' samples. Donor details come from another sample of the same person, matched by shared clones. CDR3 loop: CSAPGLAGETQYF. The nucleotide sequence is given as TGCAGTGCCCCAGGACTAGCAGGGGAGACCCAGTACTTC.